A single sample gave rise to the 25 T cell receptor beta chains below, sequenced in a study of molecular identifiers for immune sequencing clone quantification. TCRdb fed the PCR reads into MiXCR, producing one record per CDR3 protein. The sample includes some 650,000 distinct CDR3 sequences, roughly 21% seen only once; the top ten take 0.85%. Sequenced: naive CD8+ T cells from blood, with Jurkat cell RNA spiked in. Sample subset: FACS-sorted CD8+CD4-CCR7+CD45RA+ naive T cells. The receptors here all came from a human donor in good health. Some libraries in this study had Jurkat cell RNA spiked in.

About this clonotype: This may stem from a read error, because a much larger clone lies one nucleotide away. The chain couples TRBV6-2 or TRBV6-3 to TRBJ2-7, with D maybe TRBD2 (6 bases). This CDR3 region has 13 residues. Germline V gives CDR1 MNHEY, CDR2 SVGEGT. V lost 8 bases, J lost 2 bases, and 13 bases lay in between. The CDR3 DNA reads TGTGCCAGCGCCGGGGGAGGTACCTACGAGCAGTACTTC. Amino acids: CASAGGGTYEQYF.

The table lists this clonotype with a few counts. The V and J genes are TRBV24-1 and TRBJ2-7; unclear D gene. The germline V and J ends were trimmed by 2 bases and 3 bases, with 10 bases remaining between them. Germline V gene lookup returns CDR1 KGHDR and CDR2 SFDVKD. The CDR3 totals 14 residues. CDR3 sequence (DNA): TGTGCCACCAGTGATTCATCACTCAGCTACGAGCAGTACTTC. It yields the protein CATSDSSLSYEQYF.

This clonotype was seen repeatedly, ten times or more. The V and J genes are TRBV10-3 and TRBJ1-5; a weak D match, TRBD1 (6 bases). V dropped 6 bases and J dropped 5 bases, with 11 bases sitting between them. CDR3 size: 13 residues. In germline, CDR1 is ENHRY, CDR2 SYGVKD. Here the CDR3 DNA reads TGTGCCATCAGGGGGGAGGGGGATCAGCCCCAGCATTTT. It is translated as CAIRGEGDQPQHF.

Points on this clonotype: A read error is possible here, since a much larger clone lies one base away. J is TRBJ1-1 and V is TRBV6-1, with 12 bases identical to TRBD1. Germline V gene sequence: CDR1 MNHNS, CDR2 SASEGT. This CDR3 is 13 amino acids long. The CDR3 DNA sequence: TGCGGGACAGGGGGCGAGTTGGACGCTGAAGCTTTCTTT. Its translation: CGTGGELDAEAFF.

This clonotype was counted a few times. V is TRBV19 and J is TRBJ2-7; possible D gene TRBD1, 6 bases. Germline V gives CDR1 LNHDA, CDR2 SQIVND (reference sequence). V was cut by 3 bases and J by 0 bases, with 12 bases left in between. CDR3 length: 15 residues. The CDR3 DNA reads as TGTGCCAGTAGTATTGGGTCCAGGGGCTCCTACGAGCAGTACTTC. It specifies CASSIGSRGSYEQYF. The full variable domain, rest sourced from reference TRBV19 and TRBJ2-7, is DGGITQSPKYLFRKEGQNVTLSCEQNLNHDAMYWYRQDPGQGLRLIYYSQIVNDFQKGDIAEGYSVSREKKESFPLTVTSAQKNPTAFYLCASSIGSRGSYEQYFGPGTRLTVT.

Only one count was recorded for this clonotype. A much larger clone sits a single nucleotide away, making a read error possible. Since no conserved phenylalanine or tryptophan closes the CDR3, a read error is the likely cause. This rearrangement joins TRBV5-1 to TRBJ1-2; unclear D gene. CDR3 size: 11 residues. Germline values: CDR1 SGHRS, CDR2 YFSETQ. Trimming took 3 bases from V and 7 from J, leaving 7 bases between them. The CDR3 reads CASSYDSGYTL. The CDR3 bases are TGCGCCAGCAGCTACGATAGTGGCTACACCCTC.

Note on this clonotype: A read error may be the cause here, since a much bigger clone is one base away. This sequence joins TRBV29-1 and TRBJ1-1, with D possibly TRBD1 on 6 matching bases. The V gene's germline CDR1 is SQVTM and CDR2 ANQGSEA. The CDR3 totals 12 residues. CDR3 residues: CSVEGGAPEALF. The CDR3 DNA reads TGCAGCGTTGAAGGGGGGGCCCCTGAAGCTCTCTTT.

There are many counts of this clonotype. V usage is TRBV4-3 and J usage is TRBJ2-1; weak D call: TRBD1 (6 bases). CDR1 and CDR2 (germline): LGHNA, YSLEER. With 2 bases removed from V and 2 bases from J, the gap between germline ends came to 10 bases. The CDR3 spans 15 residues. The CDR3 is CASSQNRAPYNEQFF. The CDR3 bases are TGCGCCAGCAGCCAAAACAGGGCGCCCTACAATGAGCAGTTCTTC.

This clonotype was recorded at least ten times. The rearrangement uses TRBV19 and TRBJ2-5; D perhaps matches TRBD1 (6 bases). Trimming cost V 4 bases and J 2 bases, with 11 bases left between them. CDR3 length equals 14 residues. Germline loops: CDR1 LNHDA, CDR2 SQIVND (reference sequence). The CDR3: CASSSWDIQETQYF. The CDR3 DNA is TGTGCCAGTAGTAGCTGGGACATTCAAGAGACCCAGTACTTC. The variable domain in full, completed from reference TRBV19 and TRBJ2-5, reads DGGITQSPKYLFRKEGQNVTLSCEQNLNHDAMYWYRQDPGQGLRLIYYSQIVNDFQKGDIAEGYSVSREKKESFPLTVTSAQKNPTAFYLCASSSWDIQETQYFGPGTRLLVL.

On this clonotype itself: Possible read error: a much larger clone is one base away. The DNA for the CDR3 is TGCAACGCCTCAGAGGGCCCCGGGGAGCTGTTTTTT. It yields the protein CNASEGPGELFF. V usage is TRBV29-1 and J usage is TRBJ2-2; a weak D match, TRBD2 (5 bases). The CDR3 sequence is 12 residues long. Germline CDR1 reads SQVTM; CDR2 reads ANQGSEA.

This clonotype was seen a few times. V gene TRBV11-2 combines with J gene TRBJ1-4; maybe TRBD1 (5 bases). V was shortened by 5 bases and J by 8 bases, with 18 bases between the two germline ends. CDR3 size: 15 residues. Germline lookup yields CDR1 SGHAT and CDR2 FQNNGV. CDR3: CASSTGRNIGEKLFF. The CDR3 nucleotides read TGTGCCAGCAGCACGGGACGGAACATCGGCGAAAAACTGTTTTTT.

This clonotype was found many times. The genes are TRBV6-4 and TRBJ2-5, with D unclear. Germline V gene data show CDR1 as MRHNA and CDR2 as SNTAGT. The germline V and J ends were trimmed by 7 bases and 2 bases, with 17 bases remaining between them. CDR3 size: 15 residues. CDR3 bases: TGTGCCAGCACTCCACTCTGGCTCATACAAGAGACCCAGTACTTC. This codes for CASTPLWLIQETQYF.

This clonotype was detected ten times or more. This rearrangement joins TRBV27 to TRBJ2-3, with TRBD2 identical over 9 bases. Germline CDR1 and CDR2: MNHEY and SMNVEV (reference sequence). This CDR3 contains 15 residues. J lost 2 bases, V lost 3 bases, and 3 bases had no gene match. CDR3 sequence: CASSFGTSLTDTQYF. The CDR3 coding sequence is TGTGCCAGCAGTTTCGGGACTAGCCTCACAGATACGCAGTATTTT.

This clonotype was detected ten times or more. For the CDR3, the DNA is TGTGCCAGCAGGCGACTAGCGGGGGGCCATTACAATGAGCAGTTCTTC. Translated, it gives CASRRLAGGHYNEQFF. V usage is TRBV12-3 or TRBV12-4 and J usage is TRBJ2-1; 13 bases align to TRBD2. V shed 6 bases and J 4 bases; nucleotides not matched to a gene: 6. The CDR3 extends over 16 amino acids.

Of note for this clonotype: This may arise from a read error, as a much more abundant clone is one base away. The chain is built from TRBV4-1 and TRBJ1-5; the D gene is possibly TRBD1 (5 bases). This CDR3 is built from 18 residues. Germline CDR1 and CDR2: MGHRA and YSYEKL. Trimming removed 2 bases at V and 6 bases at J, with 23 bases between. CDR3 loop: CASSQISLTGTASQPQHF. In DNA, the CDR3 is TGCGCCAGCAGCCAAATTTCCCTAACGGGGACCGCGAGTCAGCCCCAGCATTTT.

The chain is built from TRBV19 and TRBJ1-2; 7 bases match TRBD1. The CDR3 contains 13 residues. Germline V lookup: CDR1 LNHDA, CDR2 SQIVND (reference sequence). The V segment lost 3 bases and the J segment 8 bases; nucleotides outside the gene matches: 6. CDR3 coding DNA: TGTGCCAGTAGTATTTCAGGGGGAAGAGGCTACACCTTC. This translates into CASSISGGRGYTF.

This clonotype was detected many times. The chain carries TRBV29-1 and TRBJ1-4, with D unclear. The germline V and J ends were trimmed by 0 bases and 5 bases, with 7 bases remaining between them. The CDR3 loop spans 13 amino acids. The germline V gene encodes CDR1 SQVTM and CDR2 ANQGSEA. The CDR3 sequence is CSVEDDLNEKLFF. The CDR3 nucleotides read TGCAGCGTTGAAGACGACTTAAATGAAAAACTGTTTTTT.

This clonotype was counted between two and nine times. The rearrangement links TRBV30 to TRBJ2-1; TRBD2 might be the D (6 bases). CDR3 size: 14 residues. In germline, CDR1 is GTSNPN, CDR2 SVGIG (reference sequence). The V and J ends lost 2 bases and 7 bases respectively, with 15 bases between them. CDR3 DNA: TGTGCCTGGAGTTACCCCCCCGGAGGGAATGAGCAGTTCTTC. Its protein product is CAWSYPPGGNEQFF. The whole variable domain, filled in from reference TRBV30 and TRBJ2-1, reads SQTIHQWPATLVQPVGSPLSLECTVEGTSNPNLYWYRQAAGRGLQLLFYSVGIGQISSEVPQNLSASRPQDRQFILSSKKLLLSDSGFYLCAWSYPPGGNEQFFGPGTRLTVL.

The table lists this clonotype with a few counts. The chain uses TRBV4-1 and TRBJ1-2; the match to TRBD1 covers 7 bases. V shed 0 bases and J 2 bases; nucleotides not matched to a gene: 9. Germline V gives CDR1 MGHRA, CDR2 YSYEKL. The CDR3 has 17 amino acids. CDR3 nucleotide sequence: TGCGCCAGCAGCCAAGAAGGGGGGGTGGGACAGAACTATGGCTACACCTTC. Protein product: CASSQEGGVGQNYGYTF.

This clonotype was seen many times. This chain uses TRBV12-3 or TRBV12-4 with TRBJ2-1, with 9 bases that match TRBD1. The CDR3 loop spans 14 amino acids. V was pared by 7 bases and J by 9 bases, with 10 bases of the junction left unmatched. CDR3 in amino acids: CASKSGQGNGEQFF. The DNA of the CDR3 is TGTGCCAGCAAGTCGGGACAGGGAAATGGTGAGCAGTTCTTC.

With regard to this clonotype: A much larger clone differs from this one at a single base, so this may be a read error. The rearrangement joins TRBV9 to TRBJ2-2; D possibly corresponds to TRBD2 (6 bases). The CDR3 is 17 amino acids. CDR1 and CDR2 (germline): SGDLS, YYNGEE. The CDR3 bases are TGTGCCAGCGGCGTAGAGCTGGCGGGGCTTAACACCGGGGAGCTGTTTTTT. Amino acids: CASGVELAGLNTGELFF.

This clonotype was counted many times. The genes are TRBV7-2 and TRBJ2-7; 11 nucleotides match TRBD2. This CDR3 has 17 residues. From germline, CDR1 is SGHTA and CDR2 FQGNSA. V dropped 5 bases and J dropped 1; count of bases not matched to a gene: 10. CDR3 nucleotide sequence: TGTGCCAGCAGCGTCACTAGCGGGGGAGTGTTTTCCTACGAGCAGTACTTC. Protein product: CASSVTSGGVFSYEQYF.

The table lists this clonotype with a few counts. The CDR3 nucleotides read TGTGCCAGCAGTTGGGAACTAAACTATGGCTACACCTTC. The encoded protein is CASSWELNYGYTF. The chain links TRBV6-5 to TRBJ1-2; D call uncertain. This CDR3 has 13 amino acids. Trimming took off 4 bases at V and 2 bases at J, with 8 bases between the two ends. CDR1 is MNHEY and CDR2 is SVGAGI in the germline V gene.

The chain links TRBV10-3 to TRBJ1-2, with 8 bases identical to TRBD1. Germline V gives CDR1 ENHRY, CDR2 SYGVKD. Trimming removed 8 bases from V and 0 bases from J; junction bases left unmatched: 2. The CDR3 is 13 amino acids. The CDR3 protein is CAIQGASNYGYTF. The CDR3 DNA reads as TGTGCCATCCAGGGGGCATCTAACTATGGCTACACCTTC.

This clonotype has ten or more counts. The chain links TRBV7-9 to TRBJ2-5; 8 positions agree with TRBD2. Germline V gene lookup returns CDR1 SEHNR and CDR2 FQNEAQ (reference sequence). The CDR3 is made up of 15 amino acids. V shed 5 bases, J shed 5 bases, and the junction held 10 bases outside the gene matches. CDR3: CASSLRTSYSETQYF. For the CDR3, the DNA is TGTGCCAGCAGCCTACGGACTAGCTATAGCGAGACCCAGTACTTC. The full variable domain, in which reference TRBV7-9 and TRBJ2-5 provide the parts outside the CDR3, is DTGVSQNPRHKITKRGQNVTFRCDPISEHNRLYWYRQTLGQGPEFLTYFQNEAQLEKSRLLSDRFSAERPKGSFSTLEIQRTEQGDSAMYLCASSLRTSYSETQYFGPGTRLLVL.